This is a list of T cell receptor beta chains from one sample in a study of a mutant IDH1 vaccine in newly diagnosed glioma. The antigens of these receptors remain unknown. The repertoire was sequenced with immunoSEQ multiplex PCR; TCRdb's copy has only in-frame clones and lacks some. The top ten hold about 5.2% of the sample, which has approximately 39,000 clones, around 81% seen once. Sequencing used PBMCs, obtained from a glioma patient whose treatment included an IDH1 peptide vaccine. These receptors were obtained from a man aged 40-49 years with glioma. Each CDR3 is given with its conserved first and last residue. D genes are given only for firm matches. The listing skips clone size in some rows; elsewhere it reads once, few, many or a size class.

cdr3_nt	cdr3_aa	v_call	j_call	clone_size	d_call
TGTGCCAGCAGCTCGGGGAGGGCAGATAACTATGGCTACACCTTC	CASSSGRADNYGYTF	TRBV7-8	TRBJ1-2	NA	NA
TGTGCCAGTAGGACTAGCATCAACACAGATACGCAGTATTTT	CASRTSINTDTQYF	TRBV19	TRBJ2-3	NA	TRBD2
TGTGCCAGCAGCTTGGGGCACAGGACTCAGCCCCAGCATTTT	CASSLGHRTQPQHF	TRBV5-6	TRBJ1-5	NA	NA
TGCGCCAGCAGCCAAAATGGTCGTCTGGGAGATACGCAGTATTTT	CASSQNGRLGDTQYF	TRBV4-1	TRBJ2-3	NA	NA
TGTGCCAGCAGCCAAGAAGGGGGGGCCGCCGGGGAGCTGTTTTTT	CASSQEGGAAGELFF	TRBV4-2	TRBJ2-2	NA	NA
TGCGCCAGCAGCCAAGTAGGACAAGACGGGGAGCTGTTTTTT	CASSQVGQDGELFF	TRBV4-3	TRBJ2-2	NA	NA
TGTGCCAGCAGTACCTCCTTCACCGGGGAGCTGTTTTTT	CASSTSFTGELFF	TRBV27	TRBJ2-2	NA	NA
TGTGCCAGCAGCTTAGGGGACAGGATGGATGAAAAACTGTTTTTT	CASSLGDRMDEKLFF	TRBV7-9	TRBJ1-4	NA	TRBD1
TGTGCCAGCAGTTTTCCGGACCCTAACTATGGCTACACCTTC	CASSFPDPNYGYTF	TRBV6-6	TRBJ1-2	NA	NA
TGCAGCGCCTCGACCGGGACAGCGTTCGAAGCTTTCTTT	CSASTGTAFEAFF	TRBV29-1	TRBJ1-1	NA	TRBD1
TGTGCCAGCAGTCTAAATTACGGGGACAGGGGGCCCTGGGAGACCCAGTACTTC	CASSLNYGDRGPWETQYF	TRBV28	TRBJ2-5	NA	TRBD1
TGTGCCAGCAGTGGAAAACAGGGGGCGTTTTTTCAGCCCCAGCATTTT	CASSGKQGAFFQPQHF	TRBV6-1	TRBJ1-5	NA	TRBD1
TGCGCCAGCAGCCAAGATAAGGCAGCCTACGAGCAGTACTTC	CASSQDKAAYEQYF	TRBV4-3	TRBJ2-7	NA	NA
TGTGCCAGCTCACCACGACAGGACAATTCACCCCTCCACTTT	CASSPRQDNSPLHF	TRBV18	TRBJ1-6	NA	NA
TGCGCCAGCAGCCCCGGACAGTCCACTGCCTATGGCTACACCTTC	CASSPGQSTAYGYTF	TRBV5-1	TRBJ1-2	NA	NA
TGCGCCAGCAGCCAAACCACAGGTAACACTGAAGCTTTCTTT	CASSQTTGNTEAFF	TRBV4-3	TRBJ1-1	NA	NA
TGTGCCAGCAGCCAGGGAGGGCGGGGCCAAGAGACCCAGTACTTC	CASSQGGRGQETQYF	TRBV4-2	TRBJ2-5	NA	TRBD2
TGTGCCAGTAGTCCGGAAACAGGGAGGGTAGCCAAAAACATTCAGTACTTC	CASSPETGRVAKNIQYF	TRBV19	TRBJ2-4	NA	NA
TGTGCCAGCAGCCTAAATGTGGGGGCCCCTGAGCAGTACTTC	CASSLNVGAPEQYF	TRBV11-2	TRBJ2-7	NA	NA
TGTGCCAGCAGTTTAGCCCCCGACAGGGGTCATTTCGCGTTTTTT	CASSLAPDRGHFAFF	TRBV28	TRBJ1-4	NA	TRBD1
TGTGCCAGCAGTACAGGGCTTCCCACCTTC	CASSTGLPTF	TRBV6-6	TRBJ1-2	NA	NA
TGTGCCAGCAGTGCCCCGGGACCGACGTCAGTTGGCTACACCTTC	CASSAPGPTSVGYTF	TRBV28	TRBJ1-2	NA	NA
TGCGCCAGCAGCTCAGGGGTTGTGGATACGCAGTATTTT	CASSSGVVDTQYF	TRBV5-1	TRBJ2-3	once	NA